This is a list of T cell receptor beta chains from one sample in a study of T-cell reconstitution after alpha-beta-depleted transplantation in children. TCRdb recomputed calls from the PCR reads with MiXCR, one row per CDR3 protein. The sample consists of 100,000 or so distinct CDR3 sequences, over 6% of them appearing once. The specimen was PBMCs, collected before TCRalphabeta/CD19-depleted stem cell transplant. The receptor set was obtained from a boy aged 2 to 10 with acute lymphoblastic leukemia, due to receive a stem cell transplant. Each CDR3 is given with its conserved first and last residue. D genes are given only for firm matches. Clone sizes are given selectively: once, few, many, or a class where the clone is expanded.

v_gene: TRBV4-2; d_gene: .; j_gene: TRBJ1-2; abundance: many; CDR3aa: CASSQDRGANYGYTF; CDR3nt: TGTGCCAGCAGCCAAGATCGGGGGGCTAACTATGGCTACACCTTC
v_gene: TRBV6-5; d_gene: .; j_gene: TRBJ2-3; abundance: .; CDR3aa: CASSYTRRGANTQYF; CDR3nt: TGTGCCAGCAGTTACACCAGACGGGGTGCAAATACGCAGTATTTT
v_gene: TRBV12-3/TRBV12-4; d_gene: TRBD2; j_gene: TRBJ2-1; abundance: few; CDR3aa: CASRGTSAHNEQFF; CDR3nt: TGTGCCAGCAGGGGGACTAGCGCACACAATGAGCAGTTCTTC
v_gene: TRBV20-1; d_gene: TRBD2; j_gene: TRBJ2-3; abundance: few; CDR3aa: CSARRSGTTDTQYF; CDR3nt: TGCAGTGCTAGGCGGAGCGGGACCACAGATACGCAGTATTTT
v_gene: TRBV7-2; d_gene: TRBD2; j_gene: TRBJ2-1; abundance: many; CDR3aa: CASSPRRNGGVNEQFF; CDR3nt: TGTGCCAGCAGCCCGCGACGGAACGGGGGGGTCAATGAGCAGTTCTTC
v_gene: TRBV12-3/TRBV12-4; d_gene: .; j_gene: TRBJ1-4; abundance: many; CDR3aa: CASSKRGRATNEKLFF; CDR3nt: TGTGCCAGCAGTAAACGGGGACGGGCAACTAATGAAAAACTGTTTTTT
v_gene: TRBV2; d_gene: .; j_gene: TRBJ2-7; abundance: .; CDR3aa: CASSPGGRGTAYEQYF; CDR3nt: TGTGCCAGCAGCCCCGGGGGGCGGGGGACCGCCTACGAGCAGTACTTC
v_gene: TRBV2; d_gene: .; j_gene: TRBJ2-7; abundance: many; CDR3aa: CASSAEKGYEQYF; CDR3nt: TGTGCCAGCAGTGCGGAAAAGGGCTACGAGCAGTACTTC
v_gene: TRBV20-1; d_gene: TRBD2; j_gene: TRBJ2-5; abundance: few; CDR3aa: CSASNVRGGRETQYF; CDR3nt: TGCAGTGCTAGTAATGTTCGGGGGGGACGCGAGACCCAGTACTTC
v_gene: TRBV11-1; d_gene: .; j_gene: TRBJ2-4; abundance: .; CDR3aa: CASSLRPRGVDVDKNIQYF; CDR3nt: TGTGCCAGCAGCTTAAGACCCCGGGGAGTGGATGTGGACAAAAACATTCAGTACTTC
v_gene: TRBV19; d_gene: .; j_gene: TRBJ2-3; abundance: .; CDR3aa: CASSDLGTQYF; CDR3nt: TGTGCCAGTAGTGACCTGGGGACGCAGTATTTT
v_gene: TRBV5-1; d_gene: .; j_gene: TRBJ2-3; abundance: many; CDR3aa: CASSLSTDTQYF; CDR3nt: TGCGCCAGCAGCCTATCCACAGATACGCAGTATTTT
v_gene: TRBV20-1; d_gene: TRBD2; j_gene: TRBJ2-1; abundance: many; CDR3aa: CSAILHRAGVYNEQFF; CDR3nt: TGCAGTGCTATTCTCCACCGAGCGGGGGTATACAATGAGCAGTTCTTC
v_gene: TRBV29-1; d_gene: .; j_gene: TRBJ1-2; abundance: many; CDR3aa: CSVGGDIGKQYGYTF; CDR3nt: TGCAGCGTTGGGGGGGACATCGGGAAACAATATGGCTACACCTTC
v_gene: TRBV18; d_gene: .; j_gene: TRBJ1-1; abundance: .; CDR3aa: CASIQGGMGYMNTEAFF; CDR3nt: TGTGCCAGCATACAGGGTGGGATGGGCTACATGAACACTGAAGCTTTCTTT
v_gene: TRBV6-1; d_gene: .; j_gene: TRBJ2-7; abundance: many; CDR3aa: CASSPHVGGPEEQYF; CDR3nt: TGTGCCAGCAGTCCCCATGTGGGGGGGCCGGAAGAGCAGTACTTC
v_gene: TRBV20-1; d_gene: TRBD2; j_gene: TRBJ2-3; abundance: many; CDR3aa: CSANVAGRDTDTQYF; CDR3nt: TGCAGTGCTAACGTAGCGGGGAGAGACACAGATACGCAGTATTTT
v_gene: TRBV6-5; d_gene: .; j_gene: TRBJ1-5; abundance: .; CDR3aa: CASSYSREGRQPQHF; CDR3nt: TGTGCCAGCAGTTACTCTAGGGAAGGGCGTCAGCCCCAGCATTTT
v_gene: TRBV5-1; d_gene: TRBD1; j_gene: TRBJ1-2; abundance: .; CDR3aa: CASSLGRQGGGYTF; CDR3nt: TGCGCCAGCAGCCTCGGAAGACAGGGTGGCGGCTACACCTTC
v_gene: TRBV7-7; d_gene: .; j_gene: TRBJ2-3; abundance: many; CDR3aa: CASSPTGLHTDTQYF; CDR3nt: TGTGCCAGCAGTCCGACGGGACTCCACACAGATACGCAGTATTTT
v_gene: TRBV10-2; d_gene: TRBD2; j_gene: TRBJ2-3; abundance: many; CDR3aa: CASSATGGSTDTQYF; CDR3nt: TGCGCCAGCAGTGCGACGGGGGGGAGCACAGATACGCAGTATTTT
v_gene: TRBV2; d_gene: .; j_gene: TRBJ1-5; abundance: many; CDR3aa: CASSEGTRNQPQHF; CDR3nt: TGTGCCAGCAGTGAAGGGACAAGGAATCAGCCCCAGCATTTT
v_gene: TRBV20-1; d_gene: TRBD2; j_gene: TRBJ2-3; abundance: few; CDR3aa: CSRLAGFGDTQYF; CDR3nt: TGCAGCCGTCTAGCGGGGTTTGGAGATACGCAGTATTTT
v_gene: TRBV20-1; d_gene: .; j_gene: TRBJ1-5; abundance: few; CDR3aa: CSASRSGGGYSNQPQHF; CDR3nt: TGCAGTGCTTCTCGGTCGGGGGGAGGCTATAGCAATCAGCCCCAGCATTTT
v_gene: TRBV13; d_gene: .; j_gene: TRBJ2-1; abundance: .; CDR3aa: CASSLGLHNEQFF; CDR3nt: TGTGCCAGCAGCTTGGGACTCCACAATGAGCAGTTCTTC
v_gene: TRBV20-1; d_gene: .; j_gene: TRBJ1-2; abundance: .; CDR3aa: CSASGLDYGYTF; CDR3nt: TGCAGTGCTAGCGGACTGGACTATGGCTACACCTTC